The rows below give T cell receptor beta chains drawn from one sample of a study of siplizumab effects on memory and regulatory T cells. TCRdb keeps only in-frame clones here, not all; method: immunoSEQ multiplex PCR. The profile covers tens of thousands of clones, with approximately 79% appearing a single time and 0.35% to 0.5% taken by the ten largest. Material: memory CD4+ T cells sorted from blood. Receptors originate from a human donor in good health. The CDR3 runs from the conserved cysteine through the conserved F or W. A D gene is named only where the DNA matches it firmly. Only some rows state a clone size, as once, few, many or a class for expanded clones.

j_call clone_size d_call v_call cdr3_nt cdr3_aa
TRBJ1-1 NA NA TRBV5-4 TGTGCCAGCATAGGGGGGACTGAAGCTTTCTTT CASIGGTEAFF
TRBJ2-7 once NA TRBV5-5 TGTGCCAGCAGTTGGGGTGCGCCACAGCTCCGCTACGAGCAGTACTTC CASSWGAPQLRYEQYF
TRBJ1-3 NA NA TRBV30 TGTGCCTGGAGTGTACGGGGGGCATTTAACACCATATATTTT CAWSVRGAFNTIYF
TRBJ1-1 NA NA TRBV18 TGTGCCAGCTCACCACCGTTCCGGCCCACTGAAGCTTTCTTT CASSPPFRPTEAFF
TRBJ2-2 NA NA TRBV2 TGTGCCAGCAGTGAAGTGGCCAACACCGGGGAGCTGTTTTTT CASSEVANTGELFF
TRBJ1-2 NA NA TRBV11-1 TGTGCCAGCAGCTTCGCGCGATGGGGCCATGGCTACACCTTC CASSFARWGHGYTF
TRBJ1-5 NA NA TRBV19 TGTGCCAGTCGAAGCCTGAGTATAATAAATCAGCCCCAGCATTTT CASRSLSIINQPQHF
TRBJ2-1 NA NA TRBV6-5 TGTGCCAGCAGTTACGCATACGGCGGAGACAATGAGCAGTTCTTC CASSYAYGGDNEQFF
TRBJ1-3 NA NA TRBV12-5 TGTGCTAGTGGCCCGGGCCGGGAGAGGCTTGGCTCTGGAAACACCATATATTTT CASGPGRERLGSGNTIYF
TRBJ1-1 few NA TRBV30 TGTGCCTGGGCGGACAGGAACACTGAAGCTTTCTTT CAWADRNTEAFF
TRBJ2-3 NA NA TRBV7-2 TGTGCCAGCAGCTCGCAGAGGGGGGCCACAGATACGCAGTATTTT CASSSQRGATDTQYF
TRBJ1-3 NA TRBD1 TRBV7-2 TGTGCCAGCAGCACCCAGACAGGGGGGACGTCTGGAAACACCATATATTTT CASSTQTGGTSGNTIYF
TRBJ2-3 few NA TRBV20-1 TGCAGTGCTAGTATGGAGGATACGCAGTATTTT CSASMEDTQYF